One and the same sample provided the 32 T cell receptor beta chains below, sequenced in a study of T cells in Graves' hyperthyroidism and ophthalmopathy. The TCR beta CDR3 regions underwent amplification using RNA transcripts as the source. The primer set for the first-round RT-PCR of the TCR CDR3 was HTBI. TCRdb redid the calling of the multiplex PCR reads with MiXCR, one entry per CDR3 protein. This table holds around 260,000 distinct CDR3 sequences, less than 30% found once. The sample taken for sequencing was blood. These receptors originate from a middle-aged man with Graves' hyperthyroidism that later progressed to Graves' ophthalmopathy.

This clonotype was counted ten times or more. DNA of the CDR3: TGTGCCAGCAGCTTGCCGACTAGCGCGAACACCGGGGAGCTGTTTTTT. Its protein product is CASSLPTSANTGELFF. The rearrangement uses TRBV5-5 and TRBJ2-2; 8 nucleotides align to TRBD2. V lost 1 base and J lost 0; bases outside the gene matches: 2. CDR1 is SGHKS and CDR2 is YYEKEE in the germline V gene (reference sequence). CDR3 length: 16 residues.

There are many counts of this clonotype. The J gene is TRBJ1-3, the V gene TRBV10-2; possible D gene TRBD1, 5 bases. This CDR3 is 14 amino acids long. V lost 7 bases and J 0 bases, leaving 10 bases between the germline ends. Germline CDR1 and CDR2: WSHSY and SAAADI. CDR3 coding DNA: TGCGCCAGCATCCCGCAGGGCTCTGGAAACACCATATATTTT. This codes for CASIPQGSGNTIYF.

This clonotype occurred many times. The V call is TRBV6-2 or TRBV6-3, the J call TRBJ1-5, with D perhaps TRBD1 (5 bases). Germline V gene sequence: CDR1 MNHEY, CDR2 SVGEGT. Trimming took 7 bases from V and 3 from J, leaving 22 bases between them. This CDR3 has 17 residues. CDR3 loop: CASTDAVGALSNQPQHF. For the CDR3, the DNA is TGTGCCAGCACCGACGCGGTCGGGGCCCTATCCAATCAGCCCCAGCATTTT.

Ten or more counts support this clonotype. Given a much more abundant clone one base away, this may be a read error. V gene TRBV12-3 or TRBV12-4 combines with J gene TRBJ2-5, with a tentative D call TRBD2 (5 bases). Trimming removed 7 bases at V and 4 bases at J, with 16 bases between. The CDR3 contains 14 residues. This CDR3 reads CASNKTPSTETQYF. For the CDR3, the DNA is TGTGCCAGCAACAAAACGCCTAGCACAGAGACCCAGTACTTC.

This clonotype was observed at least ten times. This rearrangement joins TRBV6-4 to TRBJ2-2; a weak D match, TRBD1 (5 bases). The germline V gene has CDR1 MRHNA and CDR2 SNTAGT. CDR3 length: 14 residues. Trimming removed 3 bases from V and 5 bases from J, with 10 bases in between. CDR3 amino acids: CASSEGAETGELFF. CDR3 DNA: TGTGCCAGCAGTGAAGGGGCCGAAACCGGGGAGCTGTTTTTT.

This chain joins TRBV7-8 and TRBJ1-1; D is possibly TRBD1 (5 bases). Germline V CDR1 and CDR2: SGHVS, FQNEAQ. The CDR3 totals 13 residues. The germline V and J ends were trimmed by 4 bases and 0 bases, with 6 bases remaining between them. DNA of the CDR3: TGTGCCAGCAGCTGGGGCATGAACACTGAAGCTTTCTTT. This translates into CASSWGMNTEAFF.

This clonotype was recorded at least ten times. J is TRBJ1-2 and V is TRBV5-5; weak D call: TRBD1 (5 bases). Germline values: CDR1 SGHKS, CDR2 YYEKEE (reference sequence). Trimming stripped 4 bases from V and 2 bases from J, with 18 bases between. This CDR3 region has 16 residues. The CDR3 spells CASSKRPGRTNYGYTF. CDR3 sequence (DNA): TGTGCCAGCAGCAAGCGACCGGGACGGACCAACTATGGCTACACCTTC.

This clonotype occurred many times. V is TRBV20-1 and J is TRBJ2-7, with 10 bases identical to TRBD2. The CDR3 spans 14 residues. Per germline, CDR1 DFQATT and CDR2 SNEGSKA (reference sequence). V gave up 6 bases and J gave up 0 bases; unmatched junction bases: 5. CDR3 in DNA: TGCAGTGCCAGGACTAGCGGAAGCTCCTACGAGCAGTACTTC. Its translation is CSARTSGSSYEQYF.

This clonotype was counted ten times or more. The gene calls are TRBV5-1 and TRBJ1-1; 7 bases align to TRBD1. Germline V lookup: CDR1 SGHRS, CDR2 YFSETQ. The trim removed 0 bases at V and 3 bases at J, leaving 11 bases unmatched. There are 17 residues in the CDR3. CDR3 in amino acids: CASSLGQGLTRDTEAFF. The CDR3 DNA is TGCGCCAGCAGCTTGGGACAGGGTTTGACCAGGGACACTGAAGCTTTCTTT. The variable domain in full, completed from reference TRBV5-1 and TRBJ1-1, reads KAGVTQTPRYLIKTRGQQVTLSCSPISGHRSVSWYQQTPGQGLQFLFEYFSETQRNKGNFPGRFSGRQFSNSRSEMNVSTLELGDSALYLCASSLGQGLTRDTEAFFGQGTRLTVV.

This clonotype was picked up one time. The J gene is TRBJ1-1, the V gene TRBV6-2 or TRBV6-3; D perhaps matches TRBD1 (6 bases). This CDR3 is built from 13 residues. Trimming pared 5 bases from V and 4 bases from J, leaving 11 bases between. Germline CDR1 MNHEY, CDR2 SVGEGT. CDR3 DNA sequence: TGTGCCAGCAGTCAACAGGGACTCACTGAAGCTTTCTTT. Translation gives CASSQQGLTEAFF.

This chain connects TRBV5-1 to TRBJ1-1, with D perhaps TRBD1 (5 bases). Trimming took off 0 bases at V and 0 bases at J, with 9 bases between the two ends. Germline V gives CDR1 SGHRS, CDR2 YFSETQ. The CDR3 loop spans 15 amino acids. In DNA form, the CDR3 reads TGCGCCAGCAGCTTGGGGCCAGGGCTGAACACTGAAGCTTTCTTT. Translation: CASSLGPGLNTEAFF.

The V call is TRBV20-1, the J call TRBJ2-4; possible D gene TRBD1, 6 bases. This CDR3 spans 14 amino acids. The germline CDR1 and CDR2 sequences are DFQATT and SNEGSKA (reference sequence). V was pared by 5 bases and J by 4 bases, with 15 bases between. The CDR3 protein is CSAPFVGQKNIQYF. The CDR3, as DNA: TGCAGTGCTCCCTTTGTGGGACAAAAAAACATTCAGTACTTC.

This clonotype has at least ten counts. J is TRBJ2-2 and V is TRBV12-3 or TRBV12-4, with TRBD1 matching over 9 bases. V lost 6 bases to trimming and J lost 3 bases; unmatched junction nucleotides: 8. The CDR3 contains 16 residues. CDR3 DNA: TGTGCCAGCAGCCAAGGGGACAGGGTAGACACCGGGGAGCTGTTTTTT. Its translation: CASSQGDRVDTGELFF.

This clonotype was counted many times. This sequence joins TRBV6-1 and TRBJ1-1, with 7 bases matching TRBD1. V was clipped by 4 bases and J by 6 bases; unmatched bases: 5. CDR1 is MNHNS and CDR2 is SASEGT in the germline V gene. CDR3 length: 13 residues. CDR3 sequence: CASSGVQGSEAFF. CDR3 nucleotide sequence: TGTGCCAGCAGTGGAGTACAGGGGTCTGAAGCTTTCTTT.

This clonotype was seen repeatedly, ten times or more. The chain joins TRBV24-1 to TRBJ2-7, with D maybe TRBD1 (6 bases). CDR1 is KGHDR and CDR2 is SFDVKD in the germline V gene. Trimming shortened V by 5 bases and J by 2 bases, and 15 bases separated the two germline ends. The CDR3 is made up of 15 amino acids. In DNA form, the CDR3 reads TGTGCCACCAGTGGGACCCGGGACAATCCCTACGAGCAGTACTTC. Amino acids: CATSGTRDNPYEQYF.

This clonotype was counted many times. The CDR3 nucleotides are TGCAGTGCTAGAGAGGCGGAGGGACAGGGTTTCTGGCGATCAGGGACCCAGTACTTC. As protein: CSAREAEGQGFWRSGTQYF. The chain carries TRBV20-1 and TRBJ2-5; 9 bases are a match to TRBD1. V lost 0 bases, J lost 7 bases, and 21 bases stayed unmatched. Germline V gives CDR1 DFQATT, CDR2 SNEGSKA (reference sequence). The CDR3 is made up of 19 amino acids.

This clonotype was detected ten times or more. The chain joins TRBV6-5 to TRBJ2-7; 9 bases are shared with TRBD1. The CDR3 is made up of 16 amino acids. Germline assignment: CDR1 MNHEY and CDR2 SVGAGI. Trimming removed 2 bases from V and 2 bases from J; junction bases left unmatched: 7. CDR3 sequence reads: CASSYRGTGRAYEQYF. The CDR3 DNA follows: TGTGCCAGCAGTTACCGCGGGACAGGGCGAGCCTACGAGCAGTACTTC.

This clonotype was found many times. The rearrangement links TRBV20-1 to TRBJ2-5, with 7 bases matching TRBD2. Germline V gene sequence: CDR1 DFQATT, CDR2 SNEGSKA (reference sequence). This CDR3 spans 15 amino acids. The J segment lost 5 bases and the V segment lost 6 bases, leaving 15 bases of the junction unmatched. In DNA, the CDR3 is TGCAGTGCAATCCCCGTAGTGGCGGGAGCGGAGACCCAGTACTTC. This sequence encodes CSAIPVVAGAETQYF.

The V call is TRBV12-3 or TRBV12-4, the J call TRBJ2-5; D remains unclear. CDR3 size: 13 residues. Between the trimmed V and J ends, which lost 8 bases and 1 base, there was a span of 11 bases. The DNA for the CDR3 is TGTGCCAGCGGCAGAGAGATCCAAGAGACCCAGTACTTC. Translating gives CASGREIQETQYF.

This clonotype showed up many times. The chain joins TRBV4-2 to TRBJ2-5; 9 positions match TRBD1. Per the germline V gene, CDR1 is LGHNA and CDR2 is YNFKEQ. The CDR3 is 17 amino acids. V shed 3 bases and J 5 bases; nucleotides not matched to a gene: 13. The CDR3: CASSQRTGVMLQETQYF. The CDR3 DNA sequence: TGTGCCAGCAGCCAGAGGACAGGGGTGATGTTACAGGAGACCCAGTACTTC.

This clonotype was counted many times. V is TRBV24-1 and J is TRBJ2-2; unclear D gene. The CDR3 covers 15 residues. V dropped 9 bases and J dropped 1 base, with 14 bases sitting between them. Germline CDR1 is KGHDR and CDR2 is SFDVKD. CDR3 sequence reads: CATGFGRQNTGELFF. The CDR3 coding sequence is TGTGCCACCGGTTTCGGACGGCAGAACACCGGGGAGCTGTTTTTT.

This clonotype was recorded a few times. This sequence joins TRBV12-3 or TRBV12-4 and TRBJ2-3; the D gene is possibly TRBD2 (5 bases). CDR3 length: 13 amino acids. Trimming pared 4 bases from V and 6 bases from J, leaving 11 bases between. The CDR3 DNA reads TGTGCCAGCAGTTCCGCCTTAGCGGATACGCAGTATTTT. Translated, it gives CASSSALADTQYF.

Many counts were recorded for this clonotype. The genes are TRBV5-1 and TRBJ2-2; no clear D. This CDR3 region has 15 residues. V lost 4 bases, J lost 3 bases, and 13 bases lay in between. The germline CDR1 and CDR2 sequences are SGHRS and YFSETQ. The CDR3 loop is CASSGFPADTGELFF. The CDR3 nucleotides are TGCGCCAGCAGCGGGTTTCCTGCGGACACCGGGGAGCTGTTTTTT.

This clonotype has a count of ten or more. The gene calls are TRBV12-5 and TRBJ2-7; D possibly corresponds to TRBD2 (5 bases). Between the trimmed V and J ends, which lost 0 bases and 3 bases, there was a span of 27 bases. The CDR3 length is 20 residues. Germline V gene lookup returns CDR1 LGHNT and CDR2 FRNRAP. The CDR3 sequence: CASGLVRENPRVWGYYEQYF. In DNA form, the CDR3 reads TGTGCTAGTGGTTTGGTGAGAGAAAACCCGAGGGTATGGGGTTACTACGAGCAGTACTTC.

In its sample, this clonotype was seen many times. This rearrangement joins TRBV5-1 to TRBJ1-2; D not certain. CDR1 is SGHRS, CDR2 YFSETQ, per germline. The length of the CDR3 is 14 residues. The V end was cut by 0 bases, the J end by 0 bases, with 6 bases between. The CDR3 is CASSLDNPNYGYTF. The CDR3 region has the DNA TGCGCCAGCAGCTTGGACAACCCTAACTATGGCTACACCTTC.

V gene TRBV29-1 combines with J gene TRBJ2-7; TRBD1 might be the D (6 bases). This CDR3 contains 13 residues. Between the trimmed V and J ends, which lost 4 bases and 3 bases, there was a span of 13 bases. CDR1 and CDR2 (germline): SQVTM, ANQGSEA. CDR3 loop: CSVGRGTHYEQYF. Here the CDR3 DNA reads TGCAGCGTTGGCAGGGGTACCCACTACGAGCAGTACTTC.

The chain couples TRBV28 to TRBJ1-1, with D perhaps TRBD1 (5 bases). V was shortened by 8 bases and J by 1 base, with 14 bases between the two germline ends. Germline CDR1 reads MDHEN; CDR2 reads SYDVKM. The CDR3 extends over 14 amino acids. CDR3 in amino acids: CASPGGGGNTEAFF. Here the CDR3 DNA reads TGTGCCAGCCCGGGCGGGGGAGGGAACACTGAAGCTTTCTTT.

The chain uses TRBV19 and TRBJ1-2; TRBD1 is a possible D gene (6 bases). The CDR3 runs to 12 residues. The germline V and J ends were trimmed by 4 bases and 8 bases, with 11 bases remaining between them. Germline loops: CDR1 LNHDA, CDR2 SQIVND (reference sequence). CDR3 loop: CASSTGGKGYTF. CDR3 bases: TGTGCCAGTAGTACGGGGGGCAAAGGCTACACCTTC.

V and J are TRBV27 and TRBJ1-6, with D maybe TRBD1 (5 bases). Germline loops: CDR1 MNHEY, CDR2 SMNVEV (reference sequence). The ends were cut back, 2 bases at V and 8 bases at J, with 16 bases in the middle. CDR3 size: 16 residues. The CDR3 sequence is CASSLMWGYKDSPLHF. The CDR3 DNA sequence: TGTGCCAGCAGTTTAATGTGGGGCTATAAAGATTCACCCCTCCACTTT.

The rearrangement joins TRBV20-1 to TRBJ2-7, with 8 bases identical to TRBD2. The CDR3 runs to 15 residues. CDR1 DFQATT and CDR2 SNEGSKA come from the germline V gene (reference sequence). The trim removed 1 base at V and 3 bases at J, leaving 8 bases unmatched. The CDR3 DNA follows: TGCAGTGCTAGAGGTCTAGCGGGTGACAACTACGAGCAGTACTTC. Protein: CSARGLAGDNYEQYF.

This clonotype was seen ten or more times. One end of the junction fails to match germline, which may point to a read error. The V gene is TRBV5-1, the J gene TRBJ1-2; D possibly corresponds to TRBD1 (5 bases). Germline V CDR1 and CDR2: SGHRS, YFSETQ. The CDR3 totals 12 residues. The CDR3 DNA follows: TGTGCCAGCAGTTCAGACAGCTATGGCTACACCTTC. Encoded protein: CASSSDSYGYTF.

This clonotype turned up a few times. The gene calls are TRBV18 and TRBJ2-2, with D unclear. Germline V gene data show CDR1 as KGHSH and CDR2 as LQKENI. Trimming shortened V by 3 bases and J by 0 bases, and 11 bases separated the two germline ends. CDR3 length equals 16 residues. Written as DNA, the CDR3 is TGTGCCAGCTCACCCTCACGCTCTACGAACACCGGGGAGCTGTTTTTT. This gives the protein CASSPSRSTNTGELFF.